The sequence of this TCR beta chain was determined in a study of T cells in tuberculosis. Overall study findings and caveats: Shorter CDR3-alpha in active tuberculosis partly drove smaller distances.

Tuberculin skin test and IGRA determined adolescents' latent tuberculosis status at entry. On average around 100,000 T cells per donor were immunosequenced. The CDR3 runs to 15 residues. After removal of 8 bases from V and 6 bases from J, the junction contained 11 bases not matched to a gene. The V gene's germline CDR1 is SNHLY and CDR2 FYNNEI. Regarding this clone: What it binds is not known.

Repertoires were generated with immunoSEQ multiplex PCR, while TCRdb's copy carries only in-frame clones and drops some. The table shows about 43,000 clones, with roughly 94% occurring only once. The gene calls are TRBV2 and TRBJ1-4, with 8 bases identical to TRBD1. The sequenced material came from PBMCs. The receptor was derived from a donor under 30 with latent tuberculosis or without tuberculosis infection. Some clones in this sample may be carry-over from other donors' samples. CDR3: CASGRGRSEYEKLFF. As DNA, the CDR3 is TGTGCCAGCGGCAGGGGGCGGTCTGAGTATGAAAAACTGTTTTTT.